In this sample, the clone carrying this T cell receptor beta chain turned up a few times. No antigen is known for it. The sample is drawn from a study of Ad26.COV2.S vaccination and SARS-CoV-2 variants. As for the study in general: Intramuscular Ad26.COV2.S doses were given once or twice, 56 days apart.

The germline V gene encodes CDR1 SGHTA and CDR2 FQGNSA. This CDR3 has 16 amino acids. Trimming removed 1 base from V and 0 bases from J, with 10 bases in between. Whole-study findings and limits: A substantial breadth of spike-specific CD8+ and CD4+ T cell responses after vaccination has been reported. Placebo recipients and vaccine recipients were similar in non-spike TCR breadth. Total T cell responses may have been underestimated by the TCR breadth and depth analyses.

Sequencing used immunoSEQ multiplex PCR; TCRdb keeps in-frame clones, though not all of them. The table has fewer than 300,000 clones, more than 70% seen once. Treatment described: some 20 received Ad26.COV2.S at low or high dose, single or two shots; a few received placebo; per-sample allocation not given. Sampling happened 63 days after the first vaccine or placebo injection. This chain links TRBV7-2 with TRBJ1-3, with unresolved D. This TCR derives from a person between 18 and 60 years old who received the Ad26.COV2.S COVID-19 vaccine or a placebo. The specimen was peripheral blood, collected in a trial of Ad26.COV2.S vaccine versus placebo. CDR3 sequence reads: CASSLDATTSGNTIYF. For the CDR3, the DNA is TGTGCCAGCAGCTTAGATGCCACGACCTCTGGAAACACCATATATTTT.